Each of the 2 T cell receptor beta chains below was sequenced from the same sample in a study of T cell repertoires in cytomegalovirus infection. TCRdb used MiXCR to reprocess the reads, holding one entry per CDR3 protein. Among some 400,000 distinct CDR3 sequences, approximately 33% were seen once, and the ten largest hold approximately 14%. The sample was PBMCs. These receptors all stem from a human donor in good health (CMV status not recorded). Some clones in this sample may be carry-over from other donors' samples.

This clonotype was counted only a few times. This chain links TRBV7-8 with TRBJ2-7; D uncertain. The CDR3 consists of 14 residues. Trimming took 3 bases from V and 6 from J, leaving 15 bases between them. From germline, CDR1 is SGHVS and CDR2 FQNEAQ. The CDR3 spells CASSLSNPPREQYF. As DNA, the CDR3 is TGTGCCAGCAGCTTGTCCAACCCCCCTCGCGAGCAGTACTTC.

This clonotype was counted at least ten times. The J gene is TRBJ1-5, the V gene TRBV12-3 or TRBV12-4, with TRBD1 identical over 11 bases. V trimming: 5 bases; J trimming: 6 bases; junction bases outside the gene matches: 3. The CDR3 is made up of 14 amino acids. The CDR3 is CASSGTGGVQPQHF. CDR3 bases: TGTGCCAGCAGTGGGACAGGGGGAGTTCAGCCCCAGCATTTT.